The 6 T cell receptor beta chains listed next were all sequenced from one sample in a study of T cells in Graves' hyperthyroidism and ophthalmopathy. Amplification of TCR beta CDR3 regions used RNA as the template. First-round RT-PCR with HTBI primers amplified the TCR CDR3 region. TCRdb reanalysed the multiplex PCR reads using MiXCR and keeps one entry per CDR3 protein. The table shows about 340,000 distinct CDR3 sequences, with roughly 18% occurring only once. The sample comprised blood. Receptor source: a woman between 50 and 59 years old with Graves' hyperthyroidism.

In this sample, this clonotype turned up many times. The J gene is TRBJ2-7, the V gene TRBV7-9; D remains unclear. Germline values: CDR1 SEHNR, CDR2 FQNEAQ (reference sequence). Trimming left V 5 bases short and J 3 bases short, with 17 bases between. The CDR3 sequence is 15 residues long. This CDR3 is CASSLAGSGNYEQYF. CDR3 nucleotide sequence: TGTGCCAGCAGCCTCGCCGGGTCCGGAAACTACGAGCAGTACTTC.

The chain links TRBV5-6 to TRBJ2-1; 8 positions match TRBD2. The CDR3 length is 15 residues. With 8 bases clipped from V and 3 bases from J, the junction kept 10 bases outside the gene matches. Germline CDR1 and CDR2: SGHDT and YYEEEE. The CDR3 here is CASTPGGAFYNEQFF. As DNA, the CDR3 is TGTGCCAGTACCCCGGGGGGGGCATTCTACAATGAGCAGTTCTTC.

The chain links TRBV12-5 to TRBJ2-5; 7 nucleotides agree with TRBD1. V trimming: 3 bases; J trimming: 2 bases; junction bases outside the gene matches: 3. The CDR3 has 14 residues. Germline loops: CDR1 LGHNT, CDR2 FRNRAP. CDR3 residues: CASGFGTAQETQYF. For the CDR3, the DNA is TGTGCTAGTGGTTTCGGGACAGCTCAAGAGACCCAGTACTTC. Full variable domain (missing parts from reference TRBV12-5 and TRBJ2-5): DARVTQTPRHKVTEMGQEVTMRCQPILGHNTVFWYRQTMMQGLELLAYFRNRAPLDDSGMPKDRFSAEMPDATLATLKIQPSEPRDSAVYFCASGFGTAQETQYFGPGTRLLVL.

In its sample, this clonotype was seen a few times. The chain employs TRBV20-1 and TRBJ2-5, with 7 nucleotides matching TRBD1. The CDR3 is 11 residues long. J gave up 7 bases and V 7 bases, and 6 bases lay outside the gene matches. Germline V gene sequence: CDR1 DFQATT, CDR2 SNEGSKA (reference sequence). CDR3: CSVPEGATQYF. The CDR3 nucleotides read TGCAGTGTTCCCGAGGGGGCGACCCAGTACTTC.

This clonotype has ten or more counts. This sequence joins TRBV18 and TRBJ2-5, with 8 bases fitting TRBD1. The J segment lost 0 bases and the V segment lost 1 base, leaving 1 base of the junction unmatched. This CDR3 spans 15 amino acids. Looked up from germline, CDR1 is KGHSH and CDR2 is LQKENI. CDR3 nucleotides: TGTGCCAGCTCACCACGGACAGGGTACCAAGAGACCCAGTACTTC. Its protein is CASSPRTGYQETQYF.

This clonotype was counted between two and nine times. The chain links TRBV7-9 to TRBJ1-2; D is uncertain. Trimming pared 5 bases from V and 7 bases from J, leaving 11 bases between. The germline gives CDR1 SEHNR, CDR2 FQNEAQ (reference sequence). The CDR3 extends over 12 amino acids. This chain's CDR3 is CASSPVVGGYTF. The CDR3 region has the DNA TGTGCCAGCAGCCCGGTGGTCGGTGGCTACACCTTC.